A selection of T cell receptor beta chains follows, all from one sample in a study of cytomegalovirus exposure and HLA in healthy donors. Sequencing used immunoSEQ multiplex PCR; TCRdb keeps in-frame clones, though not all of them. The sample yields 100,000 to 150,000 clones, about nine tenths seen once. The specimen was PBMCs. These receptors originate from a man aged 25-45 years in good health and CMV-seronegative. Each CDR3 is given with its conserved first and last residue. Fields, in order: D gene, V gene, clone size, J gene, CDR3 DNA, CDR3 protein. D genes are given only for firm matches. For some rows the clone size is stated as once, few or many, or as a class when expanded; others skip it.

d_gene: .
v_gene: TRBV5-1
abundance: .
j_gene: TRBJ2-5
CDR3nt: TGCGCCAGCAGCAGCCAGGGTCAGAAACAAGAGACCCAGTACTTC
CDR3aa: CASSSQGQKQETQYF

d_gene: .
v_gene: TRBV6-5
abundance: few
j_gene: TRBJ1-5
CDR3nt: TGTGCCAGCAGTTACTCGGCCAAGGGGCAGCCCCAGCATTTT
CDR3aa: CASSYSAKGQPQHF

d_gene: .
v_gene: TRBV19
abundance: .
j_gene: TRBJ1-5
CDR3nt: TGTGCCAGTAGTATGATCCCTAAGACAGGCGCATATAGCAATCAGCCCCAGCATTTT
CDR3aa: CASSMIPKTGAYSNQPQHF

d_gene: TRBD1
v_gene: TRBV7-3
abundance: .
j_gene: TRBJ1-3
CDR3nt: TGTGCCAGCAGCGACTCAGGGGGCCTCTTCTCTGGAAACACCATATATTTT
CDR3aa: CASSDSGGLFSGNTIYF

d_gene: TRBD2
v_gene: TRBV29-1
abundance: .
j_gene: TRBJ2-7
CDR3nt: TGCAGCGGGGGGGGACTATCGACCTACGAGCAGTACTTC
CDR3aa: CSGGGLSTYEQYF

d_gene: .
v_gene: TRBV5-6
abundance: .
j_gene: TRBJ2-5
CDR3nt: TGTGCCAGCAACCTTTGGGGATTAGGGGCCCAGTACTTC
CDR3aa: CASNLWGLGAQYF

d_gene: TRBD1
v_gene: TRBV12-5
abundance: .
j_gene: TRBJ1-1
CDR3nt: TGTGCTAGTATAAGACAGGGCGGGACTGAAGCTTTCTTT
CDR3aa: CASIRQGGTEAFF

d_gene: TRBD1
v_gene: TRBV29-1
abundance: .
j_gene: TRBJ2-3
CDR3nt: TGCAGCGCGATGATGACAGGGGCCGTGGGAGATACGCAGTATTTT
CDR3aa: CSAMMTGAVGDTQYF

d_gene: .
v_gene: TRBV11-2
abundance: .
j_gene: TRBJ2-1
CDR3nt: TGTGCCAGCAGCTTAGGGCCTTCCTACAATGAGCAGTTCTTC
CDR3aa: CASSLGPSYNEQFF

d_gene: .
v_gene: TRBV5-1
abundance: once
j_gene: TRBJ2-1
CDR3nt: TGCGCCAGCAGCTTGTCGACAGGTTCCTACAATGAGCAGTTCTTC
CDR3aa: CASSLSTGSYNEQFF

d_gene: .
v_gene: TRBV19
abundance: .
j_gene: TRBJ1-5
CDR3nt: TGTGCCAGTAGTAAGGGGACACGCAATCAGCCCCAGCATTTT
CDR3aa: CASSKGTRNQPQHF

d_gene: TRBD2
v_gene: TRBV7-2
abundance: once
j_gene: TRBJ2-1
CDR3nt: TGTGCCAGCAGCTTATCTGGCCTAGCGGTCACCTACAATGAGCAGTTCTTC
CDR3aa: CASSLSGLAVTYNEQFF

d_gene: TRBD2
v_gene: TRBV12-5
abundance: .
j_gene: TRBJ2-1
CDR3nt: TGTGCTAGTGGTTTGGTTCACTCCCCTAGCAGGGTAGGTTATCGGGACTATTTCGGTGAGCAGTTCTTC
CDR3aa: CASGLVHSPSRVGYRDYFGEQFF

d_gene: TRBD1
v_gene: TRBV5-1
abundance: .
j_gene: TRBJ2-7
CDR3nt: TGCGCCAGCGCAACCGGGACAGGGCGGTACGAGCAGTACTTC
CDR3aa: CASATGTGRYEQYF

d_gene: TRBD1
v_gene: TRBV19
abundance: .
j_gene: TRBJ2-3
CDR3nt: TGTGCCAGTAAAGGGGGCGGAGATCTGGATACGCAGTATTTT
CDR3aa: CASKGGGDLDTQYF

d_gene: TRBD1
v_gene: TRBV5-6
abundance: .
j_gene: TRBJ2-7
CDR3nt: TGTGCCAGCAGCTCTGAACAGGGGGAAGACTACGAGCAGTACTTC
CDR3aa: CASSSEQGEDYEQYF

d_gene: .
v_gene: TRBV4-1
abundance: .
j_gene: TRBJ2-1
CDR3nt: TGCGCCAGCAGCCTCCGGGACTTCTTCAATGAGCAGTTCTTC
CDR3aa: CASSLRDFFNEQFF

d_gene: .
v_gene: TRBV30
abundance: .
j_gene: TRBJ1-2
CDR3nt: TGTGCCTGGAGTGTAGCCACCTGGACAGAAGTAGGTGGCTACACCTTC
CDR3aa: CAWSVATWTEVGGYTF

d_gene: .
v_gene: TRBV5-1
abundance: .
j_gene: TRBJ1-3
CDR3nt: TGCGCCAGCAGCCTCTTCACCCCGGGGAGGACTGAAGGAAACACCATATATTTT
CDR3aa: CASSLFTPGRTEGNTIYF

d_gene: .
v_gene: TRBV7-2
abundance: .
j_gene: TRBJ1-1
CDR3nt: TGTGCCAGCAGTCCCTGGGGGGGAGCAGCTACTGAAGCTTTCTTT
CDR3aa: CASSPWGGAATEAFF

d_gene: TRBD2
v_gene: TRBV5-6
abundance: .
j_gene: TRBJ2-1
CDR3nt: TGTGCCAGCAGCTTGGCAAGCGGGAGCGAGAGGGCCTACAATGAGCAGTTCTTC
CDR3aa: CASSLASGSERAYNEQFF

d_gene: TRBD1
v_gene: TRBV9
abundance: few
j_gene: TRBJ1-2
CDR3nt: TGTGCCAGCAGCCTTGGACAGGGTCGAGGCTACACCTTC
CDR3aa: CASSLGQGRGYTF

d_gene: TRBD1
v_gene: TRBV2
abundance: .
j_gene: TRBJ1-4
CDR3nt: TGTGCCAGCAGTGAGGGACAGTTTAATGAAAAACTGTTTTTT
CDR3aa: CASSEGQFNEKLFF

d_gene: TRBD2
v_gene: TRBV7-2
abundance: .
j_gene: TRBJ2-7
CDR3nt: TGTGCCAGCAGCTTAGGGGGGGGTACCTACGAGCAGTACTTC
CDR3aa: CASSLGGGTYEQYF

d_gene: TRBD2
v_gene: TRBV6-1
abundance: once
j_gene: TRBJ2-1
CDR3nt: TGTGCCAGCAGTGAAATTAGACTAGCGGGAGTGTATGAGCAGTTCTTC
CDR3aa: CASSEIRLAGVYEQFF

d_gene: TRBD2
v_gene: TRBV4-3
abundance: .
j_gene: TRBJ2-5
CDR3nt: TGCGCCAGCAGCCAAGATATGAGCGGGATTTCAGAGACCCAGTACTTC
CDR3aa: CASSQDMSGISETQYF

d_gene: .
v_gene: TRBV6-6
abundance: .
j_gene: TRBJ1-1
CDR3nt: TGTGCCAGCAGTGTGTATTTGAACACTGAAGCTTTCTTT
CDR3aa: CASSVYLNTEAFF

d_gene: TRBD2
v_gene: TRBV5-1
abundance: .
j_gene: TRBJ2-1
CDR3nt: TGCGCCAGCAGCTCAGGTGCGGGGAGCGGGGGGAGTAGGTGGCTCTTC
CDR3aa: CASSSGAGSGGSRWLF

d_gene: TRBD1
v_gene: TRBV11-2
abundance: .
j_gene: TRBJ2-7
CDR3nt: TGTGCCAGCAGCTTAGACGGGACAGATTTTTACGAGCAGTACTTC
CDR3aa: CASSLDGTDFYEQYF

d_gene: .
v_gene: TRBV27
abundance: few
j_gene: TRBJ2-5
CDR3nt: TGTGCCAGCAGTTTTTCCAGGGGAGAGACCCAGTACTTC
CDR3aa: CASSFSRGETQYF

d_gene: .
v_gene: TRBV2
abundance: .
j_gene: TRBJ1-1
CDR3nt: TGTGCCAGCAGGTACCGACAGTTGAACACTGAAGCTTTCTTT
CDR3aa: CASRYRQLNTEAFF

d_gene: .
v_gene: TRBV30
abundance: few
j_gene: TRBJ1-6
CDR3nt: TGTGCCTGGAGTGGTGGCTTATATAATTCACCCCTCCACTTT
CDR3aa: CAWSGGLYNSPLHF

d_gene: TRBD1
v_gene: TRBV25-1
abundance: .
j_gene: TRBJ1-2
CDR3nt: TGTGCCAGCAGAACAGGGGGCGGTGGCTACACCTTC
CDR3aa: CASRTGGGGYTF

d_gene: TRBD2
v_gene: TRBV4-3
abundance: .
j_gene: TRBJ2-3
CDR3nt: TGCGCCAGCAGCCACGAATACGGGAGGAGAACAGATACGCAGTATTTT
CDR3aa: CASSHEYGRRTDTQYF

d_gene: TRBD2
v_gene: TRBV4-2
abundance: .
j_gene: TRBJ2-7
CDR3nt: TGTGCCAGCAGCTGGACTAGCGGGACCTACGAGCAGTACTTC
CDR3aa: CASSWTSGTYEQYF

d_gene: TRBD2
v_gene: TRBV7-8
abundance: .
j_gene: TRBJ2-1
CDR3nt: TGTGCCAGCAGCCCACGTCGGGGGGTATCCTACAATGAGCAGTTCTTC
CDR3aa: CASSPRRGVSYNEQFF

d_gene: .
v_gene: TRBV6-1
abundance: .
j_gene: TRBJ2-7
CDR3nt: TGTGCCAGCAGTGAATTCGACTTTACTTCCTACGAGCAGTACTTC
CDR3aa: CASSEFDFTSYEQYF

d_gene: TRBD2
v_gene: TRBV27
abundance: .
j_gene: TRBJ2-7
CDR3nt: TGTGCCAGCTCCATTAGCGGGATAAGCTCCTACGAGCAGTACTTC
CDR3aa: CASSISGISSYEQYF

d_gene: TRBD1
v_gene: TRBV9
abundance: .
j_gene: TRBJ2-5
CDR3nt: TGTGCCAGCAGCGAGTGGGACAGACAAGAGACCCAGTACTTC
CDR3aa: CASSEWDRQETQYF

d_gene: TRBD2
v_gene: TRBV19
abundance: .
j_gene: TRBJ2-1
CDR3nt: TGTGCCAGTAGAGTGTCGGGAGGAGGTCCTGAGCAGTTCTTC
CDR3aa: CASRVSGGGPEQFF